What follows are 30 T cell receptor beta chains derived from one specimen sequenced in a study of CD8+ T cells in alopecia areata. Extracted RNA was reverse transcribed, and the resulting cDNA served as sequencing template. Libraries were prepared by immunoSEQ multiplex PCR; TCRdb keeps only in-frame clonotypes and omits some of them. The repertoire holds around 190,000 clones, with just over 55% as singletons. Sequencing was performed on CD8+ T cells sorted from blood. All receptors derive from a human donor in good health.

This clone was recorded a few times. In DNA form, the CDR3 reads TGTGCCACCAGCAGAGTAAGGACAGGGGTCACAGATACGCAGTATTTT. This encodes CATSRVRTGVTDTQYF. The chain carries TRBV15 and TRBJ2-3; 9 bases map to TRBD1. This CDR3 comprises 16 residues. CDR1 and CDR2 (germline): LNHNV, YYDKDF (reference sequence). J was trimmed by 2 bases and V by 1 base; bases with no gene match: 4.

The chain has TRBV14 and TRBJ1-2; D gene ambiguous. CDR3 length: 11 residues. Trimming removed 1 base from V and 10 bases from J, with 7 bases in between. Germline V lookup: CDR1 SGHDN, CDR2 FVKESK. CDR3 nucleotides: TGTGCCAGCAGCCAAGGTGTTGTCTACACCTTC. Translating gives CASSQGVVYTF.

The chain uses TRBV5-1 and TRBJ2-5; D not resolved. Between the trimmed V and J ends, which lost 4 bases and 1 base, there was a span of 14 bases. CDR3 length: 15 residues. Germline values: CDR1 SGHRS, CDR2 YFSETQ. CDR3 in DNA: TGCGCCAGCAGCCTGAAGGGCCTCTTCCAAGAGACCCAGTACTTC. Amino acid sequence: CASSLKGLFQETQYF.

This clone was counted only a few times. This chain uses TRBV10-2 with TRBJ1-2; D is unclear. V was trimmed by 2 bases and J by 6 bases, leaving 4 bases between them. The V gene's germline CDR1 is WSHSY and CDR2 SAAADI. This CDR3 is built from 11 residues. The CDR3 protein is CASSERDGYTF. The CDR3 DNA sequence: TGCGCCAGCAGTGAGAGGGATGGCTACACCTTC.

This chain uses TRBV2 with TRBJ1-4; 8 nucleotides agree with TRBD1. This CDR3 spans 13 amino acids. V lost 6 bases and J lost 8; bases outside the gene matches: 5. Germline V CDR1 and CDR2: SNHLY, FYNNEI. CDR3 loop: CASRDRVWEKLFF. CDR3 in DNA: TGTGCCAGCAGGGACAGGGTGTGGGAAAAACTGTTTTTT.

This clone has a single count. The sample carries other DNA sequences with the same CDR3. The genes are TRBV4-1 and TRBJ2-7, with a tentative D call TRBD2 (6 bases). CDR3 size: 13 residues. The germline gives CDR1 MGHRA, CDR2 YSYEKL. V dropped 1 base and J dropped 4 bases, with 8 bases sitting between them. As DNA, the CDR3 is TGCGCCAGCAGCCAAGCAGGGACTTACGAGCAGTACTTC. It encodes CASSQAGTYEQYF.

Points on this clone: Other nucleotide sequences from this sample produce the same CDR3. The chain recombines TRBV2 with TRBJ2-5; D gene ambiguous. Germline CDR1 SNHLY, CDR2 FYNNEI. V was clipped by 4 bases and J by 2 bases, with 5 bases between them. The CDR3 loop spans 12 amino acids. The CDR3 reads CASSGLQETQYF. The DNA for the CDR3 is TGTGCCAGCAGTGGCCTACAAGAGACCCAGTACTTC.

Notes on this clone: Other DNA sequences in the same sample also yield this CDR3. The chain is built from TRBV2 and TRBJ2-5; maybe TRBD2 (6 bases). The V and J ends lost 6 bases and 2 bases respectively, with 7 bases between them. Germline CDR1 reads SNHLY; CDR2 reads FYNNEI. The CDR3 length is 12 residues. DNA of the CDR3: TGTGCCAGCAGCGGACTACAAGAGACCCAGTACTTC. This codes for CASSGLQETQYF.

The chain uses TRBV6-5 and TRBJ2-4; 7 nucleotides line up with TRBD2. CDR3 length equals 13 residues. Germline V gives CDR1 MNHEY, CDR2 SVGAGI. V shed 2 bases, J shed 7 bases, and the junction held 2 bases outside the gene matches. CDR3 DNA: TGTGCCAGCAGTTACAATAGCGGGAACATTCAGTACTTC. It is translated as CASSYNSGNIQYF.

Comments on this clone: Other DNA sequences in the same sample also yield this CDR3. V usage is TRBV27 and J usage is TRBJ2-7; unclear D gene. The ends were cut back, 5 bases at V and 0 bases at J, with 8 bases in the middle. Germline loops: CDR1 MNHEY, CDR2 SMNVEV (reference sequence). The CDR3 runs to 13 residues. The CDR3 region is CASSPGSSYEQYF. CDR3 coding DNA: TGTGCCAGCAGTCCCGGGTCCTCCTACGAGCAGTACTTC.

The chain uses TRBV6-5 and TRBJ2-7; D possibly matches TRBD1 or TRBD2 (6 bases each). CDR3 length: 14 residues. Germline lookup yields CDR1 MNHEY and CDR2 SVGAGI. V gave up 11 bases and J gave up 0 bases, with 17 bases separating them. The CDR3 DNA reads TGTGCCTCCAAAGGGGGGCAGATCTCCTACGAGCAGTACTTC. It is translated as CASKGGQISYEQYF.

The CDR3 sequence: CASSAGAGSNQPQHF. The CDR3 bases are TGTGCCAGCAGCGCTGGAGCGGGTAGCAATCAGCCCCAGCATTTT. V and J are TRBV5-6 and TRBJ1-5; the D is unclear. The length of the CDR3 is 15 residues. The germline V and J ends were trimmed by 4 bases and 0 bases, with 11 bases remaining between them. Germline V lookup: CDR1 SGHDT, CDR2 YYEEEE.

This chain joins TRBV29-1 and TRBJ2-7; 9 nucleotides match TRBD1. The CDR3 has 14 residues. The germline CDR1 and CDR2 sequences are SQVTM and ANQGSEA. The trim removed 0 bases at V and 2 bases at J, leaving 2 bases unmatched. The CDR3: CSVEERDRAYEQYF. CDR3 sequence (DNA): TGCAGCGTTGAAGAGAGGGACAGGGCCTACGAGCAGTACTTC.

This clone was counted a few times. The chain has TRBV25-1 and TRBJ1-2; possible D gene TRBD1, 5 bases. Germline V gene data show CDR1 as MGHDK and CDR2 as SYGVNS. Trimming took 8 bases from V and 4 from J, leaving 11 bases between them. This CDR3 region has 12 residues. The CDR3 reads CASEVGGYGYTF. The CDR3 DNA reads as TGTGCCAGCGAAGTTGGGGGCTATGGCTACACCTTC.

The rearrangement uses TRBV12-5 and TRBJ1-1; D might be TRBD1 (6 bases). V was cut by 5 bases and J by 3 bases, with 13 bases left in between. Germline CDR1 LGHNT, CDR2 FRNRAP. CDR3 length equals 14 residues. The CDR3 spells CASGPPQGHTEAFF. CDR3 DNA sequence: TGTGCTAGTGGTCCTCCACAGGGCCACACTGAAGCTTTCTTT.

The V and J genes are TRBV7-9 and TRBJ2-7; D unclear. Trimming stripped 2 bases from V and 1 base from J, with 3 bases between. In germline, CDR1 is SEHNR, CDR2 FQNEAQ (reference sequence). This CDR3 is 12 amino acids long. The DNA of the CDR3 is TGTGCCAGCAGCTTATTTTCCTACGAGCAGTACTTC. It specifies CASSLFSYEQYF.

The chain has TRBV28 and TRBJ1-3; D perhaps matches TRBD1 (5 bases). CDR1 MDHEN and CDR2 SYDVKM come from the germline V gene. Trimming cost V 5 bases and J 0 bases, with 8 bases left between them. CDR3 length equals 14 residues. The CDR3: CASSHDSSGNTIYF. CDR3 DNA sequence: TGTGCCAGCAGTCACGACAGCTCTGGAAACACCATATATTTT.

The chain employs TRBV4-1 and TRBJ1-5; no clear D gene. Trimming stripped 0 bases from V and 10 bases from J, with 7 bases between. The CDR3 is made up of 12 amino acids. Looked up from germline, CDR1 is MGHRA and CDR2 is YSYEKL. The CDR3 is CASSQDAAPQHF. The CDR3 DNA sequence: TGCGCCAGCAGCCAAGACGCAGCCCCCCAGCATTTT.

This clone was seen more than once but under ten times. J is TRBJ2-5 and V is TRBV4-1; D remains unclear. Germline V gene data show CDR1 as MGHRA and CDR2 as YSYEKL. CDR3 length: 14 amino acids. The germline V and J ends were trimmed by 1 base and 5 bases, with 11 bases remaining between them. CDR3 DNA sequence: TGCGCCAGCAGCCAAGTGTCCGCAAGGGAGACCCAGTACTTC. This codes for CASSQVSARETQYF.

This rearrangement joins TRBV27 to TRBJ1-5, with D tentatively TRBD1 (5 bases). Germline CDR1 MNHEY, CDR2 SMNVEV (reference sequence). The CDR3 is made up of 14 amino acids. The V and J ends lost 10 bases and 3 bases respectively, with 16 bases between them. The CDR3 loop reads CAILPGGSNQPQHF. The CDR3 region has the DNA TGTGCCATCCTCCCCGGGGGGTCCAATCAGCCCCAGCATTTT.

This clone was picked up a small number of times. The rearrangement links TRBV4-1 to TRBJ1-6, with a weak D call TRBD1 (6 bases). CDR1 is MGHRA, CDR2 YSYEKL, per germline. The CDR3 extends over 14 amino acids. V was clipped by 9 bases and J by 5 bases, with 14 bases between them. The CDR3 spells CASKQGPDNSPLHF. CDR3 DNA sequence: TGCGCCAGTAAGCAGGGGCCCGATAATTCACCCCTCCACTTT.

The chain carries TRBV25-1 and TRBJ1-5, with D possibly being TRBD1 (5 bases). Germline V gene lookup returns CDR1 MGHDK and CDR2 SYGVNS. This CDR3 comprises 13 residues. Between the trimmed V and J ends, which lost 0 bases and 6 bases, there was a span of 6 bases. The CDR3 protein is CASSEYGGQPQHF. The CDR3 coding sequence is TGTGCCAGCAGTGAATACGGGGGTCAGCCCCAGCATTTT.

The genes are TRBV5-1 and TRBJ2-5; TRBD2 matches 9 bases. J gave up 1 base and V 7 bases, and 2 bases lay outside the gene matches. The CDR3 consists of 13 residues. The germline V gene has CDR1 SGHRS and CDR2 YFSETQ. The CDR3 here is CASGAGGQETQYF. Here the CDR3 DNA reads TGCGCCAGCGGAGCGGGGGGCCAAGAGACCCAGTACTTC. Complete variable domain (other parts from reference TRBV5-1 and TRBJ2-5): KAGVTQTPRYLIKTRGQQVTLSCSPISGHRSVSWYQQTPGQGLQFLFEYFSETQRNKGNFPGRFSGRQFSNSRSEMNVSTLELGDSALYLCASGAGGQETQYFGPGTRLLVL.

This clone was seen a few times. V is TRBV14 and J is TRBJ2-7; D unresolved. Trimming pared 5 bases from V and 6 bases from J, leaving 11 bases between. The CDR3 spans 12 residues. The germline CDR1 and CDR2 sequences are SGHDN and FVKESK. DNA of the CDR3: TGTGCCAGCAGCTTTCCCTATCGCGAGCAGTACTTC. Protein product: CASSFPYREQYF.

This clone has a handful of counts. The rearrangement uses TRBV5-1 and TRBJ2-7; D is ambiguous. Trimming removed 7 bases from V and 0 bases from J, with 11 bases in between. The germline V gene has CDR1 SGHRS and CDR2 YFSETQ. The CDR3 runs 13 residues. This CDR3 is CASSPAVSYEQYF. The CDR3 DNA reads as TGCGCCAGCTCACCGGCAGTCTCCTACGAGCAGTACTTC.

Ten or more counts support this clone. The chain employs TRBV9 and TRBJ2-5, with unresolved D. V was cut by 0 bases and J by 2 bases, with 8 bases left in between. The CDR3 is made up of 14 amino acids. Germline CDR1 reads SGDLS; CDR2 reads YYNGEE. In DNA, the CDR3 is TGTGCCAGCAGCGTAGCCGGGCAGCAAGAGACCCAGTACTTC. It yields the protein CASSVAGQQETQYF.

The chain uses TRBV5-6 and TRBJ2-7; D possibly corresponds to TRBD1 (6 bases). V lost 4 bases and J 6 bases, leaving 11 bases between the germline ends. In germline, CDR1 is SGHDT, CDR2 YYEEEE. CDR3 length: 12 amino acids. Written as DNA, the CDR3 is TGTGCCAGCAGCGGGGGCCGTGGCGAGCAGTACTTC. This codes for CASSGGRGEQYF.

Turning to this clone: Different DNA sequences within this sample yield the same CDR3. V usage is TRBV29-1 and J usage is TRBJ2-5; D gene unclear. The V end lost 5 bases, the J end lost 6 bases, and 7 bases lay between the germline ends. In germline, CDR1 is SQVTM, CDR2 ANQGSEA. The CDR3 extends over 10 amino acids. The CDR3 here is CSVSGQTQYF. The CDR3 nucleotides are TGCAGCGTTTCAGGCCAGACCCAGTACTTC.

The chain couples TRBV7-9 to TRBJ2-7; D gene unclear. This CDR3 is 12 amino acids long. V was clipped by 11 bases and J by 7 bases, with 18 bases between them. CDR1 SEHNR and CDR2 FQNEAQ come from the germline V gene (reference sequence). This CDR3 is CAGQDRLGEQYF. The CDR3 DNA is TGTGCCGGGCAGGACCGCCTCGGGGAGCAGTACTTC.

This chain joins TRBV7-9 and TRBJ1-5; a weak D match, TRBD1 (5 bases). Germline V gene sequence: CDR1 SEHNR, CDR2 FQNEAQ (reference sequence). CDR3 length: 15 amino acids. V was trimmed by 3 bases and J by 3 bases, leaving 12 bases between them. CDR3 bases: TGTGCCAGCAGCTTCGAAGGGGATACCAATCAGCCCCAGCATTTT. Residues: CASSFEGDTNQPQHF. Drawing the rest from reference TRBV7-9 and TRBJ1-5, the complete variable domain is DTGVSQNPRHKITKRGQNVTFRCDPISEHNRLYWYRQTLGQGPEFLTYFQNEAQLEKSRLLSDRFSAERPKGSFSTLEIQRTEQGDSAMYLCASSFEGDTNQPQHFGDGTRLSIL.